The 28 T cell receptor beta chains below come from one sample, sequenced in a study of high-grade serous ovarian cancer treatment subgroups. Tumor samples were obtained before definitive surgery or chemotherapy. Measured with immunoSEQ multiplex PCR; TCRdb has only the in-frame clones, and not every one. The top ten hold 12% of the sample, which has 4,000 to 5,000 clones, more than 65% seen once. The sequenced sample was tumor tissue. Every receptor here comes from a human donor with high-grade serous ovarian cancer.

J is TRBJ1-1 and V is TRBV5-4; D ambiguous. Germline loops: CDR1 SGHNT, CDR2 YYREEE (reference sequence). There are 14 residues in the CDR3. Trimming took off 1 base at V and 1 base at J, with 8 bases between the two ends. CDR3 amino acids: CASSLTQTNTEAFF. The CDR3 DNA sequence: TGTGCCAGCAGCTTGACTCAAACGAACACTGAAGCTTTCTTT.

In its sample, this clone was seen once. The DNA of the CDR3 is TGTGCCAGCAGCTACAGGGGGCGAGGTGACTACACCTTC. It yields the protein CASSYRGRGDYTF. This chain links TRBV7-8 with TRBJ1-2; 9 positions agree with TRBD1. V lost 4 bases, J lost 10 bases, and 7 bases stayed unmatched. Germline loops: CDR1 SGHVS, CDR2 FQNEAQ. The CDR3 is 13 residues long.

For this clone: Germline is not matched at one junction end, which may reflect a read error. The genes are TRBV15 and TRBJ2-3; TRBD2 aligns across 9 bases. CDR3 size: 16 residues. CDR1 and CDR2 from the germline V gene are LNHNV and YYDKDF (reference sequence). CDR3 sequence: CATSRERSSGGNTQYF. CDR3 coding DNA: TGTGCCACCAGCCGAGAGAGGAGTAGCGGGGGAAATACGCAGTATTTT.

This sequence joins TRBV7-2 and TRBJ2-7; 8 nucleotides match TRBD1. J lost 2 bases, V lost 6 bases, and 9 bases had no gene match. The CDR3 is 15 amino acids. Looked up from germline, CDR1 is SGHTA and CDR2 is FQGNSA. The CDR3 sequence is CASSTTGTGAYEQYF. The CDR3 DNA reads TGTGCCAGCAGTACTACCGGGACAGGAGCCTACGAGCAGTACTTC.

The chain couples TRBV15 to TRBJ2-5; 9 bases fit TRBD2. The CDR3 sequence is 16 residues long. The V and J ends lost 1 base and 9 bases, in that order; junction bases with no gene match: 12. CDR1 is LNHNV, CDR2 YYDKDF, per germline (reference sequence). The CDR3 sequence is CATSRVVTSGRLSQYF. CDR3 coding DNA: TGTGCCACCAGCAGAGTAGTTACTAGCGGGCGCTTGTCCCAGTACTTC. The variable domain in full, with the rest retrieved from reference TRBV15 and TRBJ2-5, is DAMVIQNPRYQVTQFGKPVTLSCSQTLNHNVMYWYQQKSSQAPKLLFHYYDKDFNNEADTPDNFQSRRPNTSFCFLDIRSPGLGDTAMYLCATSRVVTSGRLSQYFGPGTRLLVL.

This chain connects TRBV6-1 to TRBJ1-1; D uncertain. Trimming took 7 bases from V and 1 from J, leaving 7 bases between them. This CDR3 has 12 residues. The germline gives CDR1 MNHNS, CDR2 SASEGT. The CDR3 spells CASTRTNTEAFF. As DNA, the CDR3 is TGTGCCAGCACCCGGACGAACACTGAAGCTTTCTTT.

The J gene is TRBJ1-3, the V gene TRBV19; D gene unclear. V lost 3 bases and J lost 4, with 13 bases in between. Germline-derived CDR1 and CDR2 are LNHDA and SQIVND (reference sequence). The CDR3 loop spans 15 amino acids. CDR3 sequence reads: CASSIGWVGGNTIYF. The CDR3 bases are TGTGCCAGTAGTATTGGATGGGTTGGAGGAAACACCATATATTTT.

The V call is TRBV6-4, the J call TRBJ1-2; 9 bases align to TRBD1. J was trimmed by 7 bases and V by 5 bases; bases with no gene match: 14. The CDR3 runs 16 residues. Germline assignment: CDR1 MRHNA and CDR2 SNTAGT. Here the CDR3 reads CASSLAQGQGAGGYTF. The CDR3 bases are TGTGCCAGCAGTTTAGCGCAGGGACAGGGAGCGGGTGGCTACACCTTC.

This clone has a single count. This chain uses TRBV2 with TRBJ2-1, with 7 bases fitting TRBD2. The V gene's germline CDR1 is SNHLY and CDR2 FYNNEI. The CDR3 is 15 amino acids. Trimming took 6 bases from V and 0 from J; bases not matched to a gene: 5. The CDR3 here is CASSSGTTSYNEQFF. As DNA, the CDR3 is TGTGCCAGCAGCTCCGGGACTACCTCCTACAATGAGCAGTTCTTC.

This rearrangement joins TRBV10-3 to TRBJ1-5, with unresolved D. With 10 bases removed from V and 2 bases from J, the gap between germline ends came to 15 bases. Germline V gene lookup returns CDR1 ENHRY and CDR2 SYGVKD. CDR3 size: 14 residues. CDR3: CATLAWGGNQPQHF. Written as DNA, the CDR3 is TGTGCCACCCTCGCCTGGGGTGGCAATCAGCCCCAGCATTTT.

The chain uses TRBV7-9 and TRBJ2-7; 7 nucleotides agree with TRBD1. The V gene end was trimmed by 2 bases and the J gene end by 2 bases; junction bases not matched to a gene: 9. The germline V gene encodes CDR1 SEHNR and CDR2 FQNEAQ (reference sequence). The CDR3 has 16 residues. The CDR3 here is CASSLTSGTATYEQYF. Written as DNA, the CDR3 is TGTGCCAGCAGCTTAACCTCCGGGACAGCTACCTACGAGCAGTACTTC.

This chain joins TRBV7-2 and TRBJ2-7, with 8 bases identical to TRBD2. The CDR3 covers 14 residues. Germline assignment: CDR1 SGHTA and CDR2 FQGNSA. Trimming removed 2 bases from V and 2 bases from J; junction bases left unmatched: 2. The CDR3, as DNA: TGTGCCAGCAGCTTACCGGGGGGGACCTACGAGCAGTACTTC. Translating it yields CASSLPGGTYEQYF.

This chain links TRBV5-4 with TRBJ1-6; tentative D call: TRBD1 (6 bases). The germline CDR1 and CDR2 sequences are SGHNT and YYREEE (reference sequence). The germline V and J ends were trimmed by 4 bases and 0 bases, with 8 bases remaining between them. This CDR3 spans 15 amino acids. The CDR3 nucleotides are TGTGCCAGCAGCGGCAGGGGCTCCTATAATTCACCCCTCCACTTT. Translation: CASSGRGSYNSPLHF. Complete variable domain (other parts from reference TRBV5-4 and TRBJ1-6): ETGVTQSPTHLIKTRGQQVTLRCSSQSGHNTVSWYQQALGQGPQFIFQYYREEENGRGNFPPRFSGLQFPNYSSELNVNALELDDSALYLCASSGRGSYNSPLHFGNGTRLTVT.

This chain links TRBV11-2 with TRBJ1-6, with D possibly TRBD1 on 5 matching bases. Germline CDR1 SGHAT, CDR2 FQNNGV. The V gene lost 6 bases and the J gene lost 10 bases, with 19 bases spanning the gap. CDR3 length: 15 amino acids. CDR3 protein: CASSPSGGIGSPLHF. The CDR3 bases are TGTGCCAGCAGTCCGTCGGGGGGTATAGGGTCACCCCTCCACTTT.

This chain uses TRBV6-4 with TRBJ2-2; the D gene is possibly TRBD2 (5 bases). Germline lookup yields CDR1 MRHNA and CDR2 SNTAGT. This CDR3 has 15 residues. V lost 6 bases to trimming and J lost 6 bases, with 17 bases between them. DNA of the CDR3: TGTGCCAGCAGCGCGGACGGCGAGGGCTCCGGGGAGCTGTTTTTT. Encoded protein: CASSADGEGSGELFF.

The gene calls are TRBV6-5 and TRBJ2-1, with TRBD1 matching over 9 bases. CDR1 MNHEY and CDR2 SVGAGI come from the germline V gene. Trimming removed 4 bases from V and 8 bases from J; junction bases left unmatched: 9. The CDR3 is 15 residues long. CDR3 residues: CASSSLTGGSYEQFF. Here the CDR3 DNA reads TGTGCCAGCAGTTCTCTTACAGGGGGCAGCTATGAGCAGTTCTTC.

The V and J genes are TRBV29-1 and TRBJ1-3; no clear D gene. This CDR3 region has 12 residues. The V gene's germline CDR1 is SQVTM and CDR2 ANQGSEA. The V and J ends lost 5 bases and 3 bases respectively, with 8 bases between them. CDR3 amino acids: CSVSGNGNTIYF. CDR3 in DNA: TGCAGCGTTTCTGGGAATGGAAACACCATATATTTT.

The chain combines TRBV25-1 with TRBJ1-1, with D unresolved. There are 13 residues in the CDR3. Germline assignment: CDR1 MGHDK and CDR2 SYGVNS. The V end was cut by 4 bases, the J end by 10 bases, with 16 bases between. The DNA of the CDR3 is TGTGCCAGCAGTGTGGCGGACGCGCGGAGAGCTTTCTTT. This gives the protein CASSVADARRAFF.

The V call is TRBV7-2, the J call TRBJ2-1, with D hard to call. Germline CDR1 is SGHTA and CDR2 is FQGNSA. The germline V and J ends were trimmed by 1 base and 7 bases, with 8 bases remaining between them. CDR3 length: 13 amino acids. The CDR3 DNA reads TGTGCCAGCAGCTTAGAAGCAGAGAATGAGCAGTTCTTC. As protein: CASSLEAENEQFF.

The CDR3 protein is CASSQEPGLNSPLHF. The CDR3 bases are TGCGCCAGCAGCCAAGAACCAGGTTTGAACTCACCCCTCCACTTT. The chain has TRBV4-3 and TRBJ1-6; no reliable D call. CDR3 size: 15 residues. The V gene lost 0 bases and the J gene lost 10 bases, with 13 bases spanning the gap. The germline V gene encodes CDR1 LGHNA and CDR2 YSLEER.

Of note for this clone: At one boundary the junction diverges from the germline segment, which might be a read error. The chain couples TRBV2 to TRBJ2-2; the D gene is possibly TRBD1 (5 bases). The CDR3 has 13 residues. The germline V gene encodes CDR1 SNHLY and CDR2 FYNNEI. CDR3 DNA: TGTGCCAGCAGAGAAGGGGTCTCCGGGGAGCTGTTTTTT. It encodes CASREGVSGELFF.

V and J are TRBV10-3 and TRBJ1-3; maybe TRBD1 (6 bases). The CDR3 runs to 13 residues. Trimming left V 6 bases short and J 1 base short, with 7 bases between. The germline CDR1 and CDR2 sequences are ENHRY and SYGVKD. The chain's CDR3 is CAIRQGSGNTIYF. For the CDR3, the DNA is TGTGCCATCAGGCAGGGGTCTGGAAACACCATATATTTT.

This clone has just one count. This chain joins TRBV7-2 and TRBJ2-3; 9 positions agree with TRBD2. V was clipped by 2 bases and J by 1 base; unmatched bases: 7. Germline-derived CDR1 and CDR2 are SGHTA and FQGNSA. The CDR3 is made up of 17 amino acids. For the CDR3, the DNA is TGTGCCAGCAGCTTACCCGGGACTAGCAGAGGCACAGATACGCAGTATTTT. Protein sequence: CASSLPGTSRGTDTQYF.

The V call is TRBV4-3, the J call TRBJ1-4; D is uncertain. This CDR3 comprises 16 residues. Trimming cost V 1 base and J 11 bases, with 20 bases left between them. The V gene's germline CDR1 is LGHNA and CDR2 YSLEER. As DNA, the CDR3 is TGCGCCAGCAGCCAAGGCCTACGGGGTGCTTTCGGGAAACTGTTTTTT. Its translation: CASSQGLRGAFGKLFF.

This clone was seen a single time. The chain couples TRBV5-4 to TRBJ2-3, with D possibly TRBD2 on 6 matching bases. The CDR3 spans 17 residues. Trimming took off 5 bases at V and 2 bases at J, with 21 bases between the two ends. CDR1 and CDR2 from the germline V gene are SGHNT and YYREEE (reference sequence). CDR3 region: CASRADGGGLATDTQYF. Written as DNA, the CDR3 is TGTGCCAGCAGGGCGGACGGGGGTGGGTTGGCCACAGATACGCAGTATTTT.

The chain employs TRBV7-2 and TRBJ1-1; unclear D gene. The germline V gene encodes CDR1 SGHTA and CDR2 FQGNSA. Trimming took 5 bases from V and 5 from J, leaving 12 bases between them. The CDR3 contains 13 residues. In DNA, the CDR3 is TGTGCCAGCAGCCCCGATATCGGAACTGAAGCTTTCTTT. Amino acids: CASSPDIGTEAFF.

The V gene is TRBV5-1, the J gene TRBJ1-4, with D uncertain. The CDR3 has 15 residues. CDR1 SGHRS and CDR2 YFSETQ come from the germline V gene. Trimming removed 2 bases from V and 0 bases from J, with 8 bases in between. CDR3 coding DNA: TGCGCCAGCAGCTTCCTTCGGGCAACTAATGAAAAACTGTTTTTT. This translates into CASSFLRATNEKLFF.

This chain uses TRBV7-6 with TRBJ2-1; the D gene could be TRBD1 or TRBD2 (5 bases each). V dropped 5 bases and J dropped 9 bases, with 14 bases sitting between them. CDR1 and CDR2 from the germline V gene are SGHVS and FNYEAQ. CDR3 length: 13 amino acids. CDR3 coding DNA: TGTGCCAGCAGCGGGGGACCAAACGGTGAGCAGTTCTTC. Translated: CASSGGPNGEQFF.